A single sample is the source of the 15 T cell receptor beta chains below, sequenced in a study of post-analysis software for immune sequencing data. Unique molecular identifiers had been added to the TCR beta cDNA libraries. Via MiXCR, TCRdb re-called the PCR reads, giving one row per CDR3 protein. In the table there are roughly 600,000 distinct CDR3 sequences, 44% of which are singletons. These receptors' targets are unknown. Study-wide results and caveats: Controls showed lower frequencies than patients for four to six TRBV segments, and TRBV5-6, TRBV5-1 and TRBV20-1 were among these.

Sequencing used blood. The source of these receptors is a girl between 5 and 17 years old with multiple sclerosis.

The CDR3 sequence is CASLGQGAPGETQYF. CDR3 sequence (DNA): TGTGCCAGCCTGGGCCAGGGGGCGCCGGGAGAGACCCAGTACTTC. This chain connects TRBV2 to TRBJ2-7, with 8 bases that match TRBD1. Judging by the DNA end, TRBJ2-5 fits better; the J call may be wrong. The germline CDR1 and CDR2 sequences are SNHLY and FYNNEI. This CDR3 is built from 15 residues.

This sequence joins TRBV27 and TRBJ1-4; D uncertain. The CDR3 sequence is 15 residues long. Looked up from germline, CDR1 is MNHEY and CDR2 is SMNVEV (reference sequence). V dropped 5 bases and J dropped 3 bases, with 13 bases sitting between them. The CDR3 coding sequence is TGTGCCAGCAGTCCACTGGGTATTGCTAATGAAAAACTGTTTTTT. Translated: CASSPLGIANEKLFF. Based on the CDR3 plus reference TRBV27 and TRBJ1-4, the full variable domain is EAQVTQNPRYLITVTGKKLTVTCSQNMNHEYMSWYRQDPGLGLRQIYYSMNVEVTDKGDVPEGYKVSRKEKRNFPLILESPSPNQTSLYFCASSPLGIANEKLFFGSGTQLSVL.

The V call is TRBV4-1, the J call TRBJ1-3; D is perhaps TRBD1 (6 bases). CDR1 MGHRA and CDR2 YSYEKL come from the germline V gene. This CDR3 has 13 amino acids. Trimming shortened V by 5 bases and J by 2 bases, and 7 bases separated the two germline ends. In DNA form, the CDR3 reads TGCGCCAGCAGCGAGGGGGCTGGAAACACCATATATTTT. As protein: CASSEGAGNTIYF.

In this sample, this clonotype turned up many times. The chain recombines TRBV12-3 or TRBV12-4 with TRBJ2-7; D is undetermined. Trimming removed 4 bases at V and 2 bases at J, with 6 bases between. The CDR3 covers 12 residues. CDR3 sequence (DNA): TGTGCCAGCAGTTCCAGCCCCTACGAGCAGTACTTC. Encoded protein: CASSSSPYEQYF.

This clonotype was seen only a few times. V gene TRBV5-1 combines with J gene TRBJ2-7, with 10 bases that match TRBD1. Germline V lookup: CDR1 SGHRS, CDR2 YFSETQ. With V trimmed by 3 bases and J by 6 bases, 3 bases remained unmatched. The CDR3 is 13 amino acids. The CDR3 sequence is CASSYGQGVEQYF. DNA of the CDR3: TGCGCCAGCAGCTATGGACAGGGGGTCGAGCAGTACTTC.

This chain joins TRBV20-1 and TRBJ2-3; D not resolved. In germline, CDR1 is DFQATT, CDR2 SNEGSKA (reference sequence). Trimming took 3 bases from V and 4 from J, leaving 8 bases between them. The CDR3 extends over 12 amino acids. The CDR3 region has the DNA TGCAGTGCTAGGGATACGGCAGATACGCAGTATTTT. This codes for CSARDTADTQYF.

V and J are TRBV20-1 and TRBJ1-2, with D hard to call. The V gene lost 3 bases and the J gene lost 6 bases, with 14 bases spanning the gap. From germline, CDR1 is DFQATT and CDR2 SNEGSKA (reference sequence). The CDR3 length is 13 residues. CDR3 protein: CSASNPGFNGYTF. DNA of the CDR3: TGCAGTGCTAGTAACCCAGGCTTCAATGGCTACACCTTC.

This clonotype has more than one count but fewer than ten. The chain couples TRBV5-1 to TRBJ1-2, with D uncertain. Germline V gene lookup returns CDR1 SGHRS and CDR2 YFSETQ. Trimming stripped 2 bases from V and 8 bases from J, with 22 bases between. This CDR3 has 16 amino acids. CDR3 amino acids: CASSLGASFTMLGYTF. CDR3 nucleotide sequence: TGCGCCAGCAGCTTAGGCGCGAGCTTCACTATGTTAGGCTACACCTTC.

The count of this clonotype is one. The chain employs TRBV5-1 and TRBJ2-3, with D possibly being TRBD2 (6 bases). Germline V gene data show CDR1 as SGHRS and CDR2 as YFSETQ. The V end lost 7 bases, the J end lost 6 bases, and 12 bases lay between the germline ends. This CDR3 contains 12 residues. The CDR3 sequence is CASSTSSDTQYF. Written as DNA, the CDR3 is TGCGCCAGCTCTACTAGCAGCGATACGCAGTATTTT.

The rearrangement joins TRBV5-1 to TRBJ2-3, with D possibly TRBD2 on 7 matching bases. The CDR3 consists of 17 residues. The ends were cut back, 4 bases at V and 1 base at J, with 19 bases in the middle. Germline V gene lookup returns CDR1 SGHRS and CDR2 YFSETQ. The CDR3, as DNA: TGCGCCAGCAGCCGGGACTTGCGGGGGCCCGGCACAGATACGCAGTATTTT. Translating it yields CASSRDLRGPGTDTQYF.

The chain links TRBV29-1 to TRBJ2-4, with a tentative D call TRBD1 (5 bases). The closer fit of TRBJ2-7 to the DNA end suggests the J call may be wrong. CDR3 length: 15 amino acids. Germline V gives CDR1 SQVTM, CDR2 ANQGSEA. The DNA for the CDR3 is TGCAGCGTTGAGTTCCCGGAACAGGATTCCTACGAGCAGTACTTC. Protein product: CSVEFPEQDSYEQYF.

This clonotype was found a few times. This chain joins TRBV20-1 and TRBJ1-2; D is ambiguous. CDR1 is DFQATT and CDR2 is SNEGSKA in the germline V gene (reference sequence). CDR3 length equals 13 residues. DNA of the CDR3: TGCAGCGCCTTTCGAGACGGGCTAACTGGCTACACCTTC. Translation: CSAFRDGLTGYTF.

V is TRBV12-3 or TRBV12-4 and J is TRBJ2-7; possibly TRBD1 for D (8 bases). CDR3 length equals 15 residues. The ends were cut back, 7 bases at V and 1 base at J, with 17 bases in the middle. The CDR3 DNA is TGTGCCAGCACTACAGGGGGGGCAGATTCCTACGAGCAGTACTTC. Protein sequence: CASTTGGADSYEQYF.

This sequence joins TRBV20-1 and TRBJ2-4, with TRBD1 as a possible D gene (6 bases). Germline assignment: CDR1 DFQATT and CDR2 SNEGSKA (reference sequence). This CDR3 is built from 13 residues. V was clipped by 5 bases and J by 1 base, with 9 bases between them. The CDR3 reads CSAPGAAKNIQYF. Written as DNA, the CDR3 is TGCAGTGCTCCAGGGGCTGCCAAAAACATTCAGTACTTC.

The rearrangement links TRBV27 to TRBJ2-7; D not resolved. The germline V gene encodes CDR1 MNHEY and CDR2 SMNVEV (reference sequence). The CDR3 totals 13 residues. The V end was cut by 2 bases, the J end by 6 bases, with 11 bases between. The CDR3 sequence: CASSLLLNGEQYF. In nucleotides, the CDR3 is TGTGCCAGCAGTTTACTGTTAAACGGCGAGCAGTACTTC.